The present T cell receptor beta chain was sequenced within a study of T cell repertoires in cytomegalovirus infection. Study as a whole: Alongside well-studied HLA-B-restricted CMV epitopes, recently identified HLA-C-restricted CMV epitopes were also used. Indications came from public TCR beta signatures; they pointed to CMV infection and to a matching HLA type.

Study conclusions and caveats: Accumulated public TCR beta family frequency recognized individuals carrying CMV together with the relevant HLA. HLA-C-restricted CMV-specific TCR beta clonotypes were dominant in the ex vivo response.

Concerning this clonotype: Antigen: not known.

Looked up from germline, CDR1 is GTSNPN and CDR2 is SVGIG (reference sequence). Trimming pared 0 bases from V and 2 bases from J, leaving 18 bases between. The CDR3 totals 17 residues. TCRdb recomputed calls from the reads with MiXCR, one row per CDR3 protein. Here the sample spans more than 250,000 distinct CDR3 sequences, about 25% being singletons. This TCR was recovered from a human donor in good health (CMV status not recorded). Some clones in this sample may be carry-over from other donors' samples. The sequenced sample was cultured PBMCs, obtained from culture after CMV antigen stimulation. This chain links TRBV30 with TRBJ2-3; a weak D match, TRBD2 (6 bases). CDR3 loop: CAWSVGSWVAVTDTQYF. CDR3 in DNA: TGTGCCTGGAGTGTAGGCTCCTGGGTAGCGGTCACAGATACGCAGTATTTT.